This T cell receptor (beta chain) was found in a study of cytomegalovirus exposure and HLA in healthy donors. The PCR used 60 Vbeta and 13 Jbeta primers. Clones were sequenced by immunoSEQ multiplex PCR, and TCRdb holds only the in-frame ones, with some missing. This sample has roughly 130,000 clones, with around three quarters found just once. The germline V gene has CDR1 LNHDA and CDR2 SQIVND (reference sequence). The length of the CDR3 is 15 residues. The sequence was obtained from a man aged 18 to 29 in good health and CMV-seronegative. Specimen: PBMCs. V and J are TRBV19 and TRBJ1-4; weak D call: TRBD1 (6 bases). CDR3 sequence: CTTTCSRGGDEKLFF. The DNA of the CDR3 is TGTACAACGACCTGTAGCCGAGGGGGTGATGAAAAACTGTTTTTT.